These 24 T cell receptor beta chains were sequenced from one sample in a study of blood T cell repertoires in COVID-19. The repertoire was sequenced with immunoSEQ multiplex PCR; TCRdb's copy has only in-frame clones and lacks some. The repertoire holds approximately 170,000 clones, with about 83% as singletons. Sequencing was done on a sample of peripheral blood. These TCRs come from a woman older than 75 with COVID-19, enrolled during active disease.

The chain recombines TRBV19 with TRBJ1-4; 8 bases are shared with TRBD1. This CDR3 contains 15 residues. Per germline, CDR1 LNHDA and CDR2 SQIVND (reference sequence). V lost 3 bases, J lost 11 bases, and 11 bases stayed unmatched. In DNA, the CDR3 is TGTGCCAGTAGTATCGGGGACAGGCCAAGGGGGAAACTGTTTTTT. This gives the protein CASSIGDRPRGKLFF.

The V and J genes are TRBV28 and TRBJ2-7; TRBD1 matches at 9 bases. V was clipped by 7 bases and J by 1 base; unmatched bases: 8. This CDR3 spans 15 amino acids. Germline assignment: CDR1 MDHEN and CDR2 SYDVKM. CDR3 sequence (DNA): TGTGCCAGCATCGTCGGGACAGGGTTTTCCTACGAGCAGTACTTC. Amino acid sequence: CASIVGTGFSYEQYF.

Here the CDR3 DNA reads TGTGCCACCACGCTTGGTACAGGGGCTATAAATAAGGGTGAAAAACTGTTTTTT. Amino acid sequence: CATTLGTGAINKGEKLFF. V gene TRBV10-3 combines with J gene TRBJ1-4, with 7 bases matching TRBD1. Germline V gene lookup returns CDR1 ENHRY and CDR2 SYGVKD. There are 18 residues in the CDR3. The ends lost 10 bases at V and 7 bases at J; junction bases unmatched: 24.

CDR3 residues: CASSVGGSGIGEQFF. In DNA, the CDR3 is TGTGCCAGCAGCGTAGGGGGTAGCGGGATCGGTGAGCAGTTCTTC. J is TRBJ2-1 and V is TRBV9, with TRBD2 matching over 8 bases. The CDR3 covers 15 residues. The V and J ends lost 0 bases and 9 bases, in that order; junction bases with no gene match: 8. Germline assignment: CDR1 SGDLS and CDR2 YYNGEE.

The gene calls are TRBV3-1 (or the pseudogene TRBV3-2) and TRBJ2-1; 10 nucleotides line up with TRBD1. The CDR3 has 15 residues. The V gene's germline CDR1 is LGHDT and CDR2 YNNKEL (reference sequence). V lost 4 bases to trimming and J lost 4 bases; unmatched junction nucleotides: 4. The CDR3 nucleotides read TGTGCCAGCAGCCGGACAGGGGGGTCTTACAATGAGCAGTTCTTC. Its translation: CASSRTGGSYNEQFF.

The rearrangement uses TRBV19 and TRBJ2-7, with 8 bases lining up with TRBD2. Per germline, CDR1 LNHDA and CDR2 SQIVND (reference sequence). Unmatched junction bases numbered 8, after V lost 4 bases and J lost 9 bases. The CDR3 runs to 13 residues. CDR3 in DNA: TGTGCCAGTAGTACGTCCCCGGGAGGGCCGCAGTACTTC. Residues: CASSTSPGGPQYF.

The gene calls are TRBV2 and TRBJ2-3, with a tentative D call TRBD1 (6 bases). The V gene lost 8 bases and the J gene lost 2 bases, with 14 bases spanning the gap. The CDR3 runs 14 residues. Per the germline V gene, CDR1 is SNHLY and CDR2 is FYNNEI. CDR3 nucleotide sequence: TGTGCCAGCGGACGGAACAGGGCCACAGATACGCAGTATTTT. Translation: CASGRNRATDTQYF.

The rearrangement uses TRBV5-6 and TRBJ1-5; 8 bases agree with TRBD1. The length of the CDR3 is 15 residues. CDR1 is SGHDT and CDR2 is YYEEEE in the germline V gene. V was pared by 1 base and J by 7 bases, with 7 bases of the junction left unmatched. The CDR3: CASSLHGQGGQPQHF. The CDR3 DNA follows: TGTGCCAGCAGCTTGCACGGACAGGGAGGACAGCCCCAGCATTTT. Supplemented by reference TRBV5-6 and TRBJ1-5, the full variable domain reads DAGVTQSPTHLIKTRGQQVTLRCSPKSGHDTVSWYQQALGQGPQFIFQYYEEEERQRGNFPDRFSGHQFPNYSSELNVNALLLGDSALYLCASSLHGQGGQPQHFGDGTRLSIL.

The V gene is TRBV19, the J gene TRBJ1-5, with no clear D. Germline V gene lookup returns CDR1 LNHDA and CDR2 SQIVND (reference sequence). Trimming left V 3 bases short and J 5 bases short, with 8 bases between. This CDR3 is built from 13 residues. In nucleotides, the CDR3 is TGTGCCAGTAGTATTTCTATGGATCAGCCCCAGCATTTT. Amino acids: CASSISMDQPQHF.

The V gene is TRBV28, the J gene TRBJ2-7; the D gene is possibly TRBD1 (5 bases). The CDR3 contains 13 residues. Germline CDR1 and CDR2: MDHEN and SYDVKM. Trimming removed 2 bases from V and 3 bases from J, with 8 bases in between. This chain's CDR3 is CASSLGHLYEQYF. The DNA for the CDR3 is TGTGCCAGCAGTTTAGGACACCTCTACGAGCAGTACTTC.

This chain joins TRBV5-1 and TRBJ2-5, with TRBD2 matching over 9 bases. CDR1 and CDR2 from the germline V gene are SGHRS and YFSETQ. Unmatched junction bases numbered 6, after V lost 0 bases and J lost 9 bases. The CDR3 loop spans 14 amino acids. CDR3 nucleotide sequence: TGCGCCAGCAGCTTGGATGGCGGGGGGGGTGCCCAGTACTTC. Translating it yields CASSLDGGGGAQYF.

The V and J genes are TRBV10-3 and TRBJ2-5; 9 bases match TRBD1. CDR1 and CDR2 (germline): ENHRY, SYGVKD. After removal of 1 base from V and 3 bases from J, the junction contained 3 bases not matched to a gene. The CDR3 is 15 amino acids. The CDR3 loop reads CAISEWRTGEETQYF. The CDR3 nucleotides read TGTGCCATCAGTGAGTGGCGGACAGGGGAAGAGACCCAGTACTTC.

The V gene is TRBV30, the J gene TRBJ2-7; D remains unclear. The V gene lost 4 bases and the J gene lost 7 bases, with 11 bases spanning the gap. The germline V gene encodes CDR1 GTSNPN and CDR2 SVGIG (reference sequence). The CDR3 has 11 amino acids. The CDR3 is CAWIARDEQYF. As DNA, the CDR3 is TGTGCCTGGATAGCCAGAGATGAGCAGTACTTC.

Here the CDR3 reads CASSYRGPPTDTQYF. CDR3 sequence (DNA): TGTGCCAGCAGTTACAGGGGGCCCCCCACAGATACGCAGTATTTT. This chain uses TRBV6-5 with TRBJ2-3, with 7 positions matching TRBD1. Germline V lookup: CDR1 MNHEY, CDR2 SVGAGI. The CDR3 extends over 15 amino acids. The trim removed 2 bases at V and 2 bases at J, leaving 4 bases unmatched.

Here the CDR3 reads CASKGETGANVLTF. The CDR3 coding sequence is TGTGCCAGTAAGGGGGAGACTGGGGCCAACGTCCTGACTTTC. The genes are TRBV19 and TRBJ2-6; D might be TRBD1 (6 bases). This CDR3 comprises 14 residues. Trimming took off 7 bases at V and 2 bases at J, with 9 bases between the two ends. Germline lookup yields CDR1 LNHDA and CDR2 SQIVND (reference sequence).

Written as DNA, the CDR3 is TGTGCCAGCAGCCTACAGGGATCTAATGAAAAACTGTTTTTT. It encodes CASSLQGSNEKLFF. V is TRBV5-6 and J is TRBJ1-4, with D possibly being TRBD1 (6 bases). CDR1 and CDR2 (germline): SGHDT, YYEEEE. This CDR3 is 14 amino acids long. The germline V and J ends were trimmed by 4 bases and 3 bases, with 10 bases remaining between them.

The CDR3 protein is CASSFAGTQETQYF. The DNA for the CDR3 is TGTGCCAGCAGTTTCGCGGGAACCCAAGAGACCCAGTACTTC. The V gene is TRBV27, the J gene TRBJ2-5; TRBD2 might be the D (6 bases). Trimming took 3 bases from V and 1 from J, leaving 9 bases between them. This CDR3 has 14 residues. Germline CDR1 is MNHEY and CDR2 is SMNVEV (reference sequence).

V gene TRBV13 combines with J gene TRBJ2-3, with 9 bases aligning to TRBD2. From germline, CDR1 is PRHDT and CDR2 FYEKMQ (reference sequence). The CDR3 contains 15 residues. J lost 4 bases, V lost 5 bases, and 7 bases had no gene match. The CDR3 region has the DNA TGTGCCAGCAGCCCCCCGGGCGGGGGGGCAGATACGCAGTATTTT. Protein sequence: CASSPPGGGADTQYF.

The V call is TRBV7-9, the J call TRBJ1-4; TRBD1 matches 10 bases. V shed 5 bases and J 5 bases; nucleotides not matched to a gene: 8. The CDR3 extends over 16 amino acids. CDR1 and CDR2 (germline): SEHNR, FQNEAQ (reference sequence). The CDR3 spells CASSLIPGQGNEKLFF. In DNA form, the CDR3 reads TGTGCCAGCAGCCTAATTCCGGGACAGGGGAATGAAAAACTGTTTTTT.

This clone was observed a few times. The V and J genes are TRBV7-8 and TRBJ2-7; 8 bases fit TRBD2. The junction had 7 bases not matched to a gene; V was cut back by 1 base and J by 2 bases. The CDR3 covers 16 residues. Germline lookup yields CDR1 SGHVS and CDR2 FQNEAQ. This CDR3 is CASSLVGAGAPYEQYF. The CDR3 nucleotides are TGTGCCAGCAGCTTAGTAGGAGCGGGGGCCCCCTACGAGCAGTACTTC.

V is TRBV7-7 and J is TRBJ2-5; 7 bases are shared with TRBD2. CDR1 is SSHAT and CDR2 is FNYEAQ in the germline V gene (reference sequence). The J segment lost 5 bases and the V segment lost 6 bases, leaving 15 bases of the junction unmatched. The CDR3 loop spans 16 amino acids. The CDR3 sequence: CASSLGVAGDVETQYF. The CDR3 DNA reads TGTGCCAGCAGTCTCGGGGTGGCGGGAGATGTGGAGACCCAGTACTTC. Full variable domain (rest looked up from reference TRBV7-7 and TRBJ2-5): GAGVSQSPRYKVTKRGQDVTLRCDPISSHATLYWYQQALGQGPEFLTYFNYEAQPDKSGLPSDRFSAERPEGSISTLTIQRTEQRDSAMYRCASSLGVAGDVETQYFGPGTRLLVL.

This clone was seen more than once but under ten times. V gene TRBV5-4 combines with J gene TRBJ1-3; 7 positions match TRBD1. The CDR3 spans 15 residues. The J segment lost 1 base and the V segment lost 0 bases, leaving 1 base of the junction unmatched. Germline CDR1 is SGHNT and CDR2 is YYREEE (reference sequence). The DNA of the CDR3 is TGTGCCAGCAGCTTGGACAGGGGATCTGGAAACACCATATATTTT. Translating it yields CASSLDRGSGNTIYF.

The V call is TRBV7-2, the J call TRBJ1-1; D gene uncertain. V dropped 7 bases and J dropped 7 bases, with 16 bases sitting between them. The CDR3 consists of 13 residues. Germline-derived CDR1 and CDR2 are SGHTA and FQGNSA. CDR3 DNA sequence: TGTGCCAGCAACCCGGGGATAACGATTGAAGCTTTCTTT. Translated, it gives CASNPGITIEAFF.

This chain joins TRBV5-5 and TRBJ2-3; D gene ambiguous. Trimming took off 0 bases at V and 0 bases at J, with 11 bases between the two ends. Germline V gene data show CDR1 as SGHKS and CDR2 as YYEKEE (reference sequence). The length of the CDR3 is 16 residues. The CDR3 is CASSLAAVTSTDTQYF. DNA for the CDR3: TGTGCCAGCAGCTTGGCCGCGGTAACTAGCACAGATACGCAGTATTTT.